The TCR beta chain described here comes from a study of CD8 T cells in ankylosing spondylitis. Study-wide findings and caveats: Earlier studies detected some motif variants in reactive arthritis synovial fluid and blood. Among TCR beta sequences, a motif of eight highly homologous variants appeared characteristic of ankylosing spondylitis blood. Clones linked to disease, bearing a CD8+ phenotype, were relatively rare in peripheral blood.

Using quantitative 5'-RACE with molecular barcodes, the authors made TCR beta libraries. Via MiXCR, TCRdb re-called the 5' RACE reads, giving one row per CDR3 protein. The sample contains just under 350,000 distinct CDR3 sequences, roughly 14% of which appear only once. In its sample, this clonotype was seen many times. The antigen remains unidentified. Germline lookup yields CDR1 SEHNR and CDR2 FQNEAQ (reference sequence). Between the trimmed V and J ends, which lost 2 bases and 5 bases, there was a span of 12 bases. The CDR3 sequence is 14 residues long. Sequencing was done on a sample of blood, either unsorted or a sorted T cell fraction (not recorded which). The sequence was collected from a male donor with ankylosing spondylitis or in good health (not recorded which). The V call is TRBV7-9, the J call TRBJ1-1; D gene uncertain. CDR3 in amino acids: CASSLSSAGTEAFF. The CDR3 DNA reads as TGTGCCAGCAGCTTAAGTAGCGCGGGAACTGAAGCTTTCTTT.